This T cell receptor beta chain was found in a study of cytomegalovirus exposure and HLA in healthy donors. As to this clone: Its matching antigen is unknown.

This table comes from immunoSEQ multiplex PCR, and its TCRdb copy is limited to in-frame clones, with some not included. Found here are 65,000 to 75,000 clones, just over 95% of them singletons; the top ten hold more than 4%. Broader study findings: First-cohort TCR clusters were later found to tend to co-occur in the approximately 120 validation repertoires. The investigators catalogued 180 or so TCR beta chains as cytomegalovirus-associated.

The germline CDR1 and CDR2 sequences are LGHNA and YSLEER. With 8 bases clipped from V and 4 bases from J, the junction kept 7 bases outside the gene matches. The CDR3 loop spans 14 amino acids. This TCR derives from a woman between 18 and 29 years old in good health and CMV-seropositive. Sequencing was carried out using PBMCs. The rearrangement uses TRBV4-3 and TRBJ2-5, with 10 bases identical to TRBD2. The DNA for the CDR3 is TGCGCCAGCGCCCGGGCTAGCGGGAGAGAGACCCAGTACTTC. It encodes CASARASGRETQYF.